The rows below give T cell receptor beta chains drawn from one sample of a study of T cells in Graves' hyperthyroidism and ophthalmopathy. TCRdb analysed the multiplex PCR reads with MiXCR anew, one entry per CDR3 protein. The sample lists fewer than 750,000 distinct CDR3 sequences, around 46% occurring once. Sequencing was performed on peripheral blood or thyroid tissue (not recorded which). These TCRs come from a woman aged 18-35 years with Graves' hyperthyroidism. Each CDR3 is given with its conserved first and last residue. The order of the fields is CDR3 protein, CDR3 DNA, D gene, clone size, J gene, V gene. D genes are given only for firm matches. Some rows mark clone size as missing; the rest say once, few, many or name a class of expanded clone.

CASASGAPEQYF	TGTGCCAGTGCTAGCGGGGCCCCCGAGCAGTACTTC	TRBD2	.	TRBJ2-7	TRBV19
CAISSLTRAGANVLTF	TGTGCCATCAGTTCCCTGACTCGGGCTGGGGCCAACGTCCTGACTTTC	.	.	TRBJ2-6	TRBV10-3
CASSATGTGVNGYTF	TGTGCCAGCAGCGCCACCGGGACAGGGGTTAATGGCTACACCTTC	TRBD1	many	TRBJ1-2	TRBV9
CSAHGQSSYEQYF	TGCAGCGCTCACGGACAATCCTCCTACGAGCAGTACTTC	.	many	TRBJ2-7	TRBV29-1
CASSLGAGGLLETQYF	TGTGCCAGCAGCTTAGGGGCCGGGGGATTACTAGAGACCCAGTACTTC	.	many	TRBJ2-5	TRBV7-2
CATSDQRTGWTGELFF	TGTGCCACCAGTGACCAAAGGACAGGGTGGACCGGGGAGCTGTTTTTT	TRBD1	few	TRBJ2-2	TRBV24-1
CASSVGGGTGNQPQHF	TGTGCCAGCAGTGTAGGGGGGGGGACCGGCAATCAGCCCCAGCATTTT	.	few	TRBJ1-5	TRBV2
CASSLMRGTEAFF	TGTGCCAGCAGTTTAATGAGAGGCACTGAAGCTTTCTTT	.	many	TRBJ1-1	TRBV12-3/TRBV12-4
CASSLYGDCGYTF	TGTGCCAGCAGCTTGTACGGAGACTGTGGCTACACCTTC	.	.	TRBJ1-2	TRBV5-4
CSASTGSNQPQHF	TGCAGTGCTAGTACTGGTAGCAATCAGCCCCAGCATTTT	.	many	TRBJ1-5	TRBV20-1
CATSDPRTGDGTEAFF	TGTGCCACCAGTGATCCCAGGACGGGGGACGGCACTGAAGCTTTCTTT	.	many	TRBJ1-1	TRBV24-1
CASSLARTHFHEQYF	TGTGCCAGCAGTTTGGCCCGGACGCATTTCCACGAGCAGTACTTC	.	many	TRBJ2-7	TRBV12-3/TRBV12-4
CASSGTGKGTDTQYF	TGTGCCAGCAGTGGGACAGGGAAGGGTACAGATACGCAGTATTTT	TRBD1	many	TRBJ2-3	TRBV25-1
CSVDSGEDGYTF	TGCAGCGTTGATTCGGGAGAGGATGGCTACACCTTC	.	.	TRBJ1-2	TRBV29-1
CASSQDSGRASYNEQFF	TGTGCCAGCAGCCAAGATAGCGGGAGGGCCTCCTACAATGAGCAGTTCTTC	TRBD2	.	TRBJ2-1	TRBV14
CASSVSTGFTANSPLHF	TGTGCCAGCAGCGTATCGACAGGGTTTACCGCTAATTCACCCCTCCACTTT	TRBD1	many	TRBJ1-6	TRBV9
CASSYRANYGYTF	TGTGCCAGCAGCTACAGAGCTAACTATGGCTACACCTTC	.	many	TRBJ1-2	TRBV6-1
CSVEIAGSYEQYF	TGCAGCGTTGAAATAGCGGGGTCCTACGAGCAGTACTTC	TRBD2	many	TRBJ2-7	TRBV29-1
CSAPIGSDTQYF	TGCAGTGCTCCCATAGGATCAGATACGCAGTATTTT	.	few	TRBJ2-3	TRBV20-1